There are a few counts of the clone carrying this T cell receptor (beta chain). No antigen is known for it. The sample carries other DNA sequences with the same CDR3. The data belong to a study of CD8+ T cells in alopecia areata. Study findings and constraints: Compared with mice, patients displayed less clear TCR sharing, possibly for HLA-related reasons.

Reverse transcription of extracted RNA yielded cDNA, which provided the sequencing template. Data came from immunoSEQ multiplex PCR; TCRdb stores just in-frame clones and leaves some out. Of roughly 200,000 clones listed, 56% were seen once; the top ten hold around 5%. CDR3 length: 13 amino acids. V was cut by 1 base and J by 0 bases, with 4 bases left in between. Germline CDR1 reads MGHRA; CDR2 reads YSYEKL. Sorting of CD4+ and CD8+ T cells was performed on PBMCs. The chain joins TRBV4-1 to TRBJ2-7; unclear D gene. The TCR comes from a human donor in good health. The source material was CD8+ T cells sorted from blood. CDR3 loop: CASSQGPSYEQYF. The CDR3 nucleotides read TGCGCCAGCAGCCAAGGGCCCTCCTACGAGCAGTACTTC.